A selection of T cell receptor beta chains follows, all from one sample in a study of CD8 T cells in Susac syndrome. TCRdb itself ran the immunoSEQ multiplex PCR reads through MiXCR, one entry per CDR3 protein. The sample records roughly 86,000 distinct CDR3 sequences, roughly 96% being singletons. The sequenced material came from CD8+ T cells from PBMCs. The receptors here all came from a human donor with Susac syndrome. Each CDR3 is given with its conserved first and last residue. Fields, in order: D gene, J gene, V gene, CDR3 protein, CDR3 DNA. The D gene is left open where the match is weak.

D gene: -
J gene: TRBJ2-7
V gene: TRBV20-1
CDR3 protein: CSARGRYEQYF
CDR3 DNA: TGCAGTGCTAGGGGACGCTACGAGCAGTACTTC

D gene: TRBD1
J gene: TRBJ1-1
V gene: TRBV27
CDR3 protein: CASSFGTARNTEAFF
CDR3 DNA: TGTGCCAGCAGTTTCGGGACAGCGAGGAACACTGAAGCTTTCTTT

D gene: -
J gene: TRBJ1-2
V gene: TRBV12-3/TRBV12-4
CDR3 protein: CASSGDNSYGYTF
CDR3 DNA: TGTGCCAGCAGTGGGGACAATAGCTATGGCTACACCTTC

D gene: -
J gene: TRBJ1-6
V gene: TRBV5-1
CDR3 protein: CASRDSRRFLHF
CDR3 DNA: TGCGCCAGCAGGGACTCCCGCCGTTTCCTCCACTTT

D gene: TRBD2
J gene: TRBJ2-3
V gene: TRBV20-1
CDR3 protein: CSAISPLAGVSDTQYF
CDR3 DNA: TGCAGTGCTATTTCGCCACTAGCGGGGGTTTCAGATACGCAGTATTTT

D gene: TRBD1
J gene: TRBJ2-7
V gene: TRBV15
CDR3 protein: CATSRDRASYEQYF
CDR3 DNA: TGTGCCACCAGCAGGGACAGGGCCTCCTACGAGCAGTACTTC

D gene: TRBD1
J gene: TRBJ2-6
V gene: TRBV25-1
CDR3 protein: CASSGQDPWGDVLTF
CDR3 DNA: TGTGCCAGCTCGGGACAGGACCCTTGGGGCGACGTCCTGACTTTC

D gene: -
J gene: TRBJ1-5
V gene: TRBV6-5
CDR3 protein: CASRDGGVRGQPQHF
CDR3 DNA: TGTGCCAGCAGAGACGGGGGGGTACGAGGTCAGCCCCAGCATTTT

D gene: -
J gene: TRBJ2-1
V gene: TRBV29-1
CDR3 protein: CSVFQGHEQFF
CDR3 DNA: TGCAGCGTTTTTCAGGGGCATGAGCAGTTCTTC

D gene: -
J gene: TRBJ2-2
V gene: TRBV11-2
CDR3 protein: CASSNPSAFNTGELFF
CDR3 DNA: TGTGCCAGCAGCAACCCGTCGGCTTTTAACACCGGGGAGCTGTTTTTT